This TCR beta chain was observed in a study of spatial heterogeneity in lung cancer. Study overall: Samples were obtained from roughly 65 donors, all untreated early-stage non-small cell lung cancer patients. Each distinct TCR and UMI combination averaged more than ten appearances in raw reads.

Regarding this clonotype: Its specificity is not known.

Trimming removed 5 bases at V and 2 bases at J, with 12 bases between. CDR3 length equals 14 residues. CDR1 and CDR2 from the germline V gene are SEHNR and FQNEAQ (reference sequence). Time point reported: blood at routine non-recurrence follow-up after resection. Carried by each TCR cDNA molecule was a unique molecular identifier. Via MiXCR, TCRdb re-called the 5' RACE reads, giving one row per CDR3 protein. The sample contains 4,000 or so distinct CDR3 sequences, under 30% of which appear only once. Study-wide points: Among blood samples, ubiquitous expanded tumor TCRs appeared more at resection than at follow-up.

This chain uses TRBV7-9 with TRBJ1-2; D is perhaps TRBD1 (5 bases). Sequencing used PBMCs, obtained at follow-up. The TCR originated in a male donor with early-stage non-small cell lung cancer. The CDR3 nucleotides are TGTGCCAGCAGCACAGAGGGGAGAAACTATGGCTACACCTTC. Its translation is CASSTEGRNYGYTF.